This is a list of T cell receptor beta chains from one sample in a study of blood T cells in healthy people across ages. TCRdb reanalysed the 5' RACE reads using MiXCR and keeps one entry per CDR3 protein. Counted here are approximately 580,000 distinct CDR3 sequences, about 24% occurring once; the ten biggest clones make up roughly 9.4%. This same sample was also taken into another study, of T cells of mothers and their children.

The sample consisted of blood. The receptors come from a boy younger than 18 in good health. Each CDR3 is given with its conserved first and last residue. The D gene is left open where the match is weak. Some rows mark clone size as missing; the rest say once, few, many or name a class of expanded clone.

>few|.|TRBJ2-1|TRBV14
TGTGCCAGCAGCCCCCGGACTCCTACCAATGAGCAGTTCTTC
CASSPRTPTNEQFF
>many|.|TRBJ2-5|TRBV4-3
TGCGCCAGCAGCCAAGAAGGTCGGGATGAGACCCAGTACTTC
CASSQEGRDETQYF
>few|.|TRBJ1-1|TRBV20-1
TGCAGTGCTAGAGACAGCCGGGTCACTGAAGCTTTCTTT
CSARDSRVTEAFF
>.|.|TRBJ1-5|TRBV5-1
TGCGCCAGCAGCTCCGGGGGTGGCGGCAATCAGCCCCAGCATTTT
CASSSGGGGNQPQHF
>.|.|TRBJ1-5|TRBV15
TGTGCCACCAGCAGAGCAGGTGTCGCTCAGCCCCAGCATTTT
CATSRAGVAQPQHF
>.|.|TRBJ2-1|TRBV7-2
TGTGCCAGCAGCTTAGGTCATAGCGCCTCCTACAATGAGCAGTTCTTC
CASSLGHSASYNEQFF
>few|.|TRBJ2-7|TRBV4-3
TGCGCCGGGGGACGGGGCAAAGAAACCTACGAGCAGTACTTC
CAGGRGKETYEQYF
>.|.|TRBJ2-2|TRBV7-2
TGTGCCAGCAGCCTCATGGGGGTTAGGGCCGGGGAGCTGTTTTTT
CASSLMGVRAGELFF
>.|.|TRBJ2-2|TRBV4-3
TGCGCCAGCAGCCAAGATAAGGTTCAGGGCGCCGACACCGGGGAGCTGTTTTTT
CASSQDKVQGADTGELFF
>.|.|TRBJ1-1|TRBV18
TGTGCCAGCGCATTTACCCCGAACACTGAAGCTTTCTTT
CASAFTPNTEAFF
>few|TRBD1|TRBJ2-4|TRBV10-3
TGTGCCATCAGTACAGGGGCTGAAGCCAAAAACATTCAGTACTTC
CAISTGAEAKNIQYF
>few|TRBD1|TRBJ2-1|TRBV24-1
TGTGCCACCAGTGATTTTCCGGGACAGGGAATCGCTGAGCAGTTCTTC
CATSDFPGQGIAEQFF
>.|.|TRBJ2-5|TRBV20-1
TGCAGTGCTAGAGTGCCAGCCCAGACCCAGTACTTC
CSARVPAQTQYF
>.|.|TRBJ2-3|TRBV29-1
TGCAGCGTTGAAGCCGAGACAGGATCAGCCCAGTATTTT
CSVEAETGSAQYF
>few|TRBD2|TRBJ2-1|TRBV29-1
TGCAGCGTCTCGGCTAGCGGGGGCTACAATGAGCAGTTCTTC
CSVSASGGYNEQFF
>few|TRBD1|TRBJ2-2|TRBV5-1
TGCGCCAGCAGCCCACCCAGAACAGGGGCCCGGGACACCGGGGAGCTGTTTTTT
CASSPPRTGARDTGELFF
>.|.|TRBJ2-7|TRBV6-2/TRBV6-3
TGTGCCAGCAGTGGCAGACCCAACTACGAGCAGTACTTC
CASSGRPNYEQYF
>few|TRBD2|TRBJ2-3|TRBV6-2/TRBV6-3
TGTGCCAGCAGTTACTCGTCCGGGACTAGCCTTAGCACAGATACGCAGTATTTT
CASSYSSGTSLSTDTQYF
>.|TRBD2|TRBJ2-2|TRBV27
TGTGCCAGCAGACCCGGGGAGCGGGGCACCGGGGAGCTGTTTTTT
CASRPGERGTGELFF
>.|TRBD2|TRBJ2-3|TRBV28
TGTGCCAGCATCGGCGCGGGAGTAGGGCAAGCAGATACGCAGTATTTT
CASIGAGVGQADTQYF
>.|TRBD2|TRBJ2-5|TRBV12-3/TRBV12-4
TGTGCCAGCAGTCCACTAGCGGGAGTCTGGGAGACCCAGCACTTC
CASSPLAGVWETQHF
>.|.|TRBJ2-7|TRBV7-6
TGTGCCAGCAGCTTATATGAGGGACCGGGCTACGAGCAGTACTTC
CASSLYEGPGYEQYF
>few|.|TRBJ2-7|TRBV4-3
TGCGCCAGCAGCCAAGGATACAGCAGCTCCTACGAGCAGTACTTC
CASSQGYSSSYEQYF
>.|.|TRBJ2-6|TRBV29-1
TGCAGCGTTGTGTCAACTGGGGCCAACGTCCTGACTTTC
CSVVSTGANVLTF
>.|.|TRBJ1-1|TRBV20-1
TGCAGTGCTAGGGACCTTTTGGGGACTGAAGCTTTCTTT
CSARDLLGTEAFF
>.|TRBD1|TRBJ2-7|TRBV20-1
TGCAGTGCTACAGGGACAGGGTACGAGCAGTACTTC
CSATGTGYEQYF
>few|.|TRBJ1-4|TRBV7-2
TGTGCCAGCAGCCCGGGATTGACTAATGAAAAACTGTTTTTT
CASSPGLTNEKLFF
>.|.|TRBJ2-7|TRBV28
TGTGCCAGCAGTGTTGGGACACCGGGGGTCCACGAGCAGTACTTC
CASSVGTPGVHEQYF
>once|.|TRBJ2-3|TRBV14
TGTGCCAGCAGCCCCCAACTAGGCCGCACAGATACGCAGTATTTT
CASSPQLGRTDTQYF
>.|.|TRBJ2-2|TRBV20-1
TGCAGTGCTAGAGATTCGGGGTGGGGCACCGGGGAGCTGTTTTTT
CSARDSGWGTGELFF
>.|.|TRBJ2-7|TRBV6-6
TGTGCCAGCAGTTACTCATGGCGATCCCCCTCCTACGAGCAGTACTTC
CASSYSWRSPSYEQYF
>many|TRBD2|TRBJ2-5|TRBV15
TGTGCCACCAGCAGAGAAGCGGGGGGGCCGGAGACCCAGTACTTC
CATSREAGGPETQYF
>few|.|TRBJ2-7|TRBV6-2/TRBV6-3
TGTGCCAGCAGCCTCCCTGCGGCGGATGGATACGAGCAGTACTTC
CASSLPAADGYEQYF
>few|.|TRBJ2-1|TRBV12-3/TRBV12-4
TGTGCCAGCAGTAATCGTCGCTGGACTTCCTACAATGAGCAGTTCTTC
CASSNRRWTSYNEQFF
>.|.|TRBJ1-2|TRBV6-5
TGTGCCAGCAGCAATGAACTGCTTAACTATGGCTACACCTTC
CASSNELLNYGYTF
>few|.|TRBJ2-1|TRBV7-8
TGTGCCAGCAGCCACGACTCTCGAGGCAATGAGCAGTTCTTC
CASSHDSRGNEQFF
>.|.|TRBJ2-7|TRBV29-1
TGCAGCGCGATCGACGGAGACTCCTACGAGCAGTACTTC
CSAIDGDSYEQYF
>few|.|TRBJ1-5|TRBV30
TGTGCCTGGAGCGATCAGGGTAGAGAGCCCCAGCATTTT
CAWSDQGREPQHF
>.|TRBD2|TRBJ2-1|TRBV6-5
TGTGCCAGCAGTTCACGGGGGGGCAGGAATTACAATGAGCAGTTCTTC
CASSSRGGRNYNEQFF
>few|.|TRBJ1-2|TRBV21-1
TGTGCCAGCAGCAAATCTCACTCCATCCCAGTGAACTATGGCTACACCTTC
CASSKSHSIPVNYGYTF
>few|.|TRBJ1-2|TRBV14
TGTGCCAGCAGCCAAATGAGGGGTGACGGCTACACCTTC
CASSQMRGDGYTF
>.|.|TRBJ2-3|TRBV19
TGTGCCAGTAGTCTTTTGGTAGGGGCGACAGATACGCAGTATTTT
CASSLLVGATDTQYF
>.|TRBD2|TRBJ2-3|TRBV29-1
TGCAGCGTCGATGAGATAGCGGGGGGGACATCAGATACGCAGTATTTT
CSVDEIAGGTSDTQYF
>.|TRBD2|TRBJ2-3|TRBV28
TGTGCCAGCAGTTTATTCTTAGCGGGAGGGCCATTAGATACGCAGTATTTT
CASSLFLAGGPLDTQYF
>.|.|TRBJ1-1|TRBV11-2
TGTGCCAGCAGCTTAGGGGACAACTGGTCTGAAGCTTTCTTT
CASSLGDNWSEAFF
>.|.|TRBJ2-3|TRBV10-3
TGTGCCGTTTCCGGACTATCCACAGATACGCAGTATTTT
CAVSGLSTDTQYF
>.|.|TRBJ1-2|TRBV28
TGTGCCTCGAGGGACTATGGCTACACCTTC
CASRDYGYTF
>.|TRBD2|TRBJ2-7|TRBV28
TGTGCCAGCAGCCCATCCGGGGGGACCTCCTACGAGCAGTACTTC
CASSPSGGTSYEQYF
>.|.|TRBJ2-7|TRBV28
TGTGCCAGCAGTTTATGGCAGGGTTCCTACGAGCAGTACTTC
CASSLWQGSYEQYF
>.|TRBD2|TRBJ2-1|TRBV9
TGTGCCAGCAGCCCGACGGGGGGGCTCTACAATGAGCAGTTCTTC
CASSPTGGLYNEQFF
>.|TRBD1|TRBJ2-1|TRBV24-1
TGTGCCACCAGTGCCCCGTTGGGACAGGAGTCTCCTAGTGAGCAGTTCTTC
CATSAPLGQESPSEQFF
>.|.|TRBJ2-5|TRBV3-1
TGTGCCAGCAGCCAAGACGAGGGGCGAGGTGAGCAGTACTTC
CASSQDEGRGEQYF
>.|TRBD1|TRBJ1-4|TRBV28
TGTGCCAGCGGGAATCAGCAGGGGGCGTATGGTAATGAAAAACCGTTTTTT
CASGNQQGAYGNEKPFF
>.|.|TRBJ2-1|TRBV29-1
TGCAGCGTTGAAGATGGGGGTAAAGATAACAATGAGCAGTTCTTC
CSVEDGGKDNNEQFF
>.|.|TRBJ2-7|TRBV29-1
TGCAGCGTTGATCACAGGGGCGGGAGCTCCTACGAGCAGTACTTC
CSVDHRGGSSYEQYF
>many|TRBD2|TRBJ2-1|TRBV2
TGTGCCAGCAGTGAAGTAAGGCTAGCGGTATACAATGAGCAGTTCTTC
CASSEVRLAVYNEQFF
>.|.|TRBJ1-1|TRBV7-9
TGTGCCAGCACCAAGGGTGGGCTCATGAACACTGAAGCTTTCTTT
CASTKGGLMNTEAFF
>few|.|TRBJ1-2|TRBV7-8
TGTGCCAGCAGCTTAGCCCGGGGGCTATATGGCTACACCTTC
CASSLARGLYGYTF
>few|.|TRBJ1-3|TRBV6-6
TGTGCCAGCGATCGGGGGGGACTCAAGGGAAACACCATATATTTT
CASDRGGLKGNTIYF